This T cell receptor beta chain was documented in a study of blood T cell repertoires in COVID-19. About the study: Sources were T cells, B-cell-depleted T cells, or PBMCs; the material itself was cDNA or gDNA.

In the source study's methods: It was from reference gene primer amplification that nucleated cell counts were estimated. Only in-frame clones appear in the TCRdb table, and some are missing; sequencing was by immunoSEQ multiplex PCR. V, J and clone size derive from that table, while D and trimming were established from the DNA sequence. Of some 530,000 clones in the sample, 80% to 90% were seen once. Germline values: CDR1 SGDLS, CDR2 YYNGEE. Trimming stripped 2 bases from V and 6 bases from J, with 11 bases between. This CDR3 region has 14 residues. Material: peripheral blood. This clonotype originated in a human donor in a cohort sampled during active COVID-19. This rearrangement joins TRBV9 to TRBJ2-2; the D is unclear. In DNA, the CDR3 is TGTGCCAGCAGCGTTATCCCTCAGTCCGGGGAGCTGTTTTTT. Protein sequence: CASSVIPQSGELFF.